The 9 T cell receptor beta chains in this list originate from one sample, sequenced in a study of brain T cells in children with intractable seizures. The sequenced cases were selected for having the highest brain T cell transcript signatures. Assay used: immunoSEQ multiplex PCR; TCRdb lists only in-frame clones, some missing. The sample shows 7,500 to 9,000 clones, roughly 71% of them seen only once. Material: resected brain tissue, obtained at surgery. The receptors were sampled from a girl aged 2 to 9 with tuberous sclerosis and intractable seizures.

The chain couples TRBV6-6 to TRBJ2-7; D is possibly TRBD1 (5 bases). This CDR3 has 15 amino acids. The V gene lost 5 bases and the J gene lost 3 bases, with 17 bases spanning the gap. Germline V gene sequence: CDR1 MNHNY, CDR2 SVGAGI (reference sequence). CDR3 nucleotide sequence: TGTGCCAGCAGTGGGGCCTCTGGACGGAACTACGAGCAGTACTTC. It yields the protein CASSGASGRNYEQYF.

The genes are TRBV25-1 and TRBJ1-1, with 8 bases that match TRBD1. CDR1 is MGHDK and CDR2 is SYGVNS in the germline V gene. This CDR3 is 15 amino acids long. Trimming took 5 bases from V and 3 from J; bases not matched to a gene: 8. The chain's CDR3 is CASSQPTGADTEAFF. For the CDR3, the DNA is TGTGCCAGCAGTCAGCCGACAGGGGCAGACACTGAAGCTTTCTTT.

The genes are TRBV7-3 and TRBJ2-5; unclear D gene. The CDR3 totals 13 residues. Germline V CDR1 and CDR2: SGHTA, FQGTGA. V gave up 6 bases and J gave up 5 bases, with 13 bases separating them. CDR3 nucleotides: TGTGCCAGCAGTTTTACCCCACTGGAGACCCAGTACTTC. It specifies CASSFTPLETQYF.

The chain is built from TRBV10-2 and TRBJ2-5; D uncertain. Trimming removed 2 bases at V and 2 bases at J, with 9 bases between. This CDR3 has 14 amino acids. Germline lookup yields CDR1 WSHSY and CDR2 SAAADI. CDR3 DNA: TGCGCCAGCAGTGAGGGTGCGGTACAAGAGACCCAGTACTTC. Translated, it gives CASSEGAVQETQYF.

This clone is classed as medium-sized. This rearrangement joins TRBV18 to TRBJ2-7; 8 bases align to TRBD2. Per germline, CDR1 KGHSH and CDR2 LQKENI. The CDR3 is 15 amino acids. V was clipped by 3 bases and J by 3 bases; unmatched bases: 7. In DNA form, the CDR3 reads TGTGCCAGCTCACCCCGGGAGGGGCGCAGCTACGAGCAGTACTTC. Protein product: CASSPREGRSYEQYF.

This chain uses TRBV7-2 with TRBJ2-1; no definite D call. Germline CDR1 and CDR2: SGHTA and FQGNSA. The V and J ends lost 6 bases and 3 bases respectively, with 12 bases between them. CDR3 length: 14 amino acids. The CDR3 coding sequence is TGTGCCAGCAGTTTTATAGGGCACTACAATGAGCAGTTCTTC. Residues: CASSFIGHYNEQFF.

The rearrangement uses TRBV6-5 and TRBJ2-7; D may be TRBD2 (6 bases). V dropped 6 bases and J dropped 1 base, with 16 bases sitting between them. This CDR3 is built from 15 residues. The germline gives CDR1 MNHEY, CDR2 SVGAGI. CDR3 region: CASSLRVGLSYEQYV. As DNA, the CDR3 is TGTGCCAGCAGCCTTAGAGTGGGACTGTCCTACGAGCAGTACGTC.

This chain joins TRBV6-5 and TRBJ1-1; the D gene is possibly TRBD1 (6 bases). CDR1 is MNHEY, CDR2 SVGAGI, per germline. CDR3 length: 11 residues. With 11 bases removed from V and 6 bases from J, the gap between germline ends came to 13 bases. The CDR3 here is CAYRVVPEAFF. The CDR3 bases are TGTGCCTACAGGGTGGTCCCTGAAGCTTTCTTT.

This rearrangement joins TRBV27 to TRBJ2-6; D is unclear. The V end was cut by 4 bases, the J end by 0 bases, with 7 bases between. The CDR3 has 15 amino acids. Germline values: CDR1 MNHEY, CDR2 SMNVEV (reference sequence). CDR3 bases: TGTGCCAGCAGTTCACCAGTCTCTGGGGCCAACGTCCTGACTTTC. Protein product: CASSSPVSGANVLTF.